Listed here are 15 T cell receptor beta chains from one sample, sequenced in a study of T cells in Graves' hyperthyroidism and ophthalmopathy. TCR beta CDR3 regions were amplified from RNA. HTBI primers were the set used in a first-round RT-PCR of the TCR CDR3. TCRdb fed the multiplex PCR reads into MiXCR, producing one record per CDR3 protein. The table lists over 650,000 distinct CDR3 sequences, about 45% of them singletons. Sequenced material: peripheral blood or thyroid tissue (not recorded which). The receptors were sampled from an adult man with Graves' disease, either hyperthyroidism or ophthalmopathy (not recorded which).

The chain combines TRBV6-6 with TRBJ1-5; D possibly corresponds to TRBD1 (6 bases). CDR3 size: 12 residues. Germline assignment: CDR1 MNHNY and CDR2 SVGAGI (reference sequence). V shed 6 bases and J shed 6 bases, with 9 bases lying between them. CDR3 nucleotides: TGTGCCAGCAGACTAGGGGGTCAGCCCCAGCATTTT. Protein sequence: CASRLGGQPQHF.

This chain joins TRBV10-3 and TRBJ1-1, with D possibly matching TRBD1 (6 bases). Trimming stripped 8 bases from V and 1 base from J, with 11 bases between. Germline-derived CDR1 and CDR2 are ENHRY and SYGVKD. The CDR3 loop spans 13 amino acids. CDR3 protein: CAIARGANTEAFF. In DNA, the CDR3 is TGTGCCATCGCCCGGGGGGCGAACACTGAAGCTTTCTTT.

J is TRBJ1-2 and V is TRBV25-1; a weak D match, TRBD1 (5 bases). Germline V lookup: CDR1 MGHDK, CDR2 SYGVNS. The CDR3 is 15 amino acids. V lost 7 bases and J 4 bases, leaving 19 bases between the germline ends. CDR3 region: CASTIRVGGAYGYTF. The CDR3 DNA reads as TGTGCCAGCACGATTAGAGTTGGCGGGGCCTATGGCTACACCTTC.

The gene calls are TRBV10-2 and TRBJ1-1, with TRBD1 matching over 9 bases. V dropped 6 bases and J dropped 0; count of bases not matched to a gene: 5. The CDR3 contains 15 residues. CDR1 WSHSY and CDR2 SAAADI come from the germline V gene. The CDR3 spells CASRGGTGLNTEAFF. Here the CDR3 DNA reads TGCGCCAGCAGGGGTGGGACAGGGCTGAACACTGAAGCTTTCTTT.

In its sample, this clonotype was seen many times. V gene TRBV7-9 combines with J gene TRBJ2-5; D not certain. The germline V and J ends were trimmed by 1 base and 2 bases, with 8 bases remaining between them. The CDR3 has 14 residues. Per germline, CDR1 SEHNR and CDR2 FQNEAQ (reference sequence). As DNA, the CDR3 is TGTGCCAGCAGCTTAGGGCACCCGCAAGAGACCCAGTACTTC. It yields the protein CASSLGHPQETQYF.

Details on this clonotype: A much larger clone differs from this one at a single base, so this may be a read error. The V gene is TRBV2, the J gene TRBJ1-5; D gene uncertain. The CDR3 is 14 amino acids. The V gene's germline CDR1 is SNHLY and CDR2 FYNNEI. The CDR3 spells CAGRSGEVNQPQHF. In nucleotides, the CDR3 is TGTGCCGGCAGGTCTGGGGAGGTCAATCAGCCCCAGCATTTT.

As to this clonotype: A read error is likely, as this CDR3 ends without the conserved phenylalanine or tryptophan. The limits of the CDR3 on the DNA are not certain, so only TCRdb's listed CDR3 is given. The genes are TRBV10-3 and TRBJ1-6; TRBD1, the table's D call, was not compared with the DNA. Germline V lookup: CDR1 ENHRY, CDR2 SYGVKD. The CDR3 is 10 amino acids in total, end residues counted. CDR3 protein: CAISESPGHS.

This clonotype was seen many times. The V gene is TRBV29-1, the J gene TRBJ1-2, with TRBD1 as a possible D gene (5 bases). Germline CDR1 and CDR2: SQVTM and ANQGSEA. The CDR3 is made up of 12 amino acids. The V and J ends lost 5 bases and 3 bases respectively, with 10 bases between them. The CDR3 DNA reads TGCAGCGTTATCCAGGGTTACTATGGCTACACCTTC. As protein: CSVIQGYYGYTF.

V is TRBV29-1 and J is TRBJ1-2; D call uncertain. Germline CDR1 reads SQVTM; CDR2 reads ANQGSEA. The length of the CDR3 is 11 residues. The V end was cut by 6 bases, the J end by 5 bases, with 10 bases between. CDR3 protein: CSVPTEYGYTF. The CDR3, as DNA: TGCAGCGTCCCTACCGAGTATGGCTACACCTTC.

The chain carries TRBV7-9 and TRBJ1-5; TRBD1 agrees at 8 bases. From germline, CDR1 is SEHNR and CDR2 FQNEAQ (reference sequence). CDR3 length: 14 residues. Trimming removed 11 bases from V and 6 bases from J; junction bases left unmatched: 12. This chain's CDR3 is CAWRQGRTGQPQHF. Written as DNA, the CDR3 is TGTGCCTGGAGACAGGGGCGGACGGGTCAGCCCCAGCATTTT. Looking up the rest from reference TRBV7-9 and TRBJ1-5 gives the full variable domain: DTGVSQNPRHKITKRGQNVTFRCDPISEHNRLYWYRQTLGQGPEFLTYFQNEAQLEKSRLLSDRFSAERPKGSFSTLEIQRTEQGDSAMYLCAWRQGRTGQPQHFGDGTRLSIL.

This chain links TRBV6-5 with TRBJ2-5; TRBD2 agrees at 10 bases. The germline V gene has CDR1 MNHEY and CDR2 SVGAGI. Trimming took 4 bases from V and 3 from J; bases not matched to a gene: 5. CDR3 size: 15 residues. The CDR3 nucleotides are TGTGCCAGCAGTTCCGATGGACTAGCGGAAGAGACCCAGTACTTC. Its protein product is CASSSDGLAEETQYF.

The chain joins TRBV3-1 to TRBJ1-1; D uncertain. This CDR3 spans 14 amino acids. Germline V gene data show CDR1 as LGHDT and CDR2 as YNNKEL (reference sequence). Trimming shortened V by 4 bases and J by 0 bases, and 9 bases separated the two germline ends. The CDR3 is CASSPLHLNTEAFF. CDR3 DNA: TGTGCCAGCAGCCCTCTACATCTGAACACTGAAGCTTTCTTT.

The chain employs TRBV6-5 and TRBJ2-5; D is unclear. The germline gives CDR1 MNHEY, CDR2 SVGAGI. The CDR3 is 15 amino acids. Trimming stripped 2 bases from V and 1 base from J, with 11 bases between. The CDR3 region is CASSYGVELQETQYF. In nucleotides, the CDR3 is TGTGCCAGCAGTTACGGGGTTGAGCTCCAAGAGACCCAGTACTTC.

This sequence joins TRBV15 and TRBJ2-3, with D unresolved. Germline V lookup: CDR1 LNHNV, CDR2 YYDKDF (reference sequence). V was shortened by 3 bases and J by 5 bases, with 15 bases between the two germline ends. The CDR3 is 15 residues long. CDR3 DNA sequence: TGTGCCACCAGCAGGCGGCCAAGCTCCCGAGATACGCAGTATTTT. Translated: CATSRRPSSRDTQYF.

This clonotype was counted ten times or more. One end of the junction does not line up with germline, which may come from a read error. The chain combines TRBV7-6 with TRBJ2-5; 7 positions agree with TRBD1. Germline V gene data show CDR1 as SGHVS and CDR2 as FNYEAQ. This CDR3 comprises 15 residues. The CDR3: CASSSGQRRQETQYF. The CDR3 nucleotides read TGTGCTAGCAGCTCGGGACAGCGTAGACAAGAGACCCAGTACTTC.